The rows below give T cell receptor beta chains drawn from one sample of a study of blood T cell repertoires in COVID-19. Clones were sequenced by immunoSEQ multiplex PCR, and TCRdb holds only the in-frame ones, with some missing. The data contain tens of thousands of clones, around 89% of them singletons. Source material: peripheral blood. These receptors were taken from an older woman with acute or convalescent COVID-19. Both conserved end residues are part of each CDR3. D genes are given only for firm matches. Part of the rows lack a size; the others show once, few, many or a class for expanded clones.

abundance: -; j_gene: TRBJ2-3; v_gene: TRBV6-2/TRBV6-3; d_gene: -; CDR3aa: CASSEPTDTQYF; CDR3nt: TGTGCCAGCAGCGAGCCCACAGATACGCAGTATTTT
abundance: -; j_gene: TRBJ2-3; v_gene: TRBV19; d_gene: TRBD2; CDR3aa: CASSIGGSGGADTQYF; CDR3nt: TGTGCCAGTAGTATCGGAGGTAGCGGGGGGGCAGATACGCAGTATTTT
abundance: -; j_gene: TRBJ1-4; v_gene: TRBV7-9; d_gene: TRBD1; CDR3aa: CASSPGQGHNEKLFF; CDR3nt: TGTGCCAGCAGCCCAGGACAGGGTCACAATGAAAAACTGTTTTTT
abundance: -; j_gene: TRBJ2-2; v_gene: TRBV4-2; d_gene: -; CDR3aa: CASSQVLSGSDTGELFF; CDR3nt: TGTGCCAGCAGCCAAGTCCTCTCTGGGAGCGACACCGGGGAGCTGTTTTTT
abundance: -; j_gene: TRBJ1-4; v_gene: TRBV7-9; d_gene: TRBD1; CDR3aa: CASSSGQGPEKLFF; CDR3nt: TGTGCCAGCAGCTCCGGACAGGGGCCTGAAAAACTGTTTTTT
abundance: -; j_gene: TRBJ1-2; v_gene: TRBV30; d_gene: -; CDR3aa: CAWSVAYGYTF; CDR3nt: TGTGCCTGGAGTGTGGCCTATGGCTACACCTTC
abundance: once; j_gene: TRBJ2-1; v_gene: TRBV5-1; d_gene: TRBD1; CDR3aa: CASGGQGTLGVEQFF; CDR3nt: TGCGCCAGCGGCGGACAGGGGACGCTGGGGGTTGAGCAGTTCTTC
abundance: -; j_gene: TRBJ2-5; v_gene: TRBV19; d_gene: TRBD2; CDR3aa: CASSPGTAGGQETQYF; CDR3nt: TGTGCCAGTAGCCCAGGGACAGCGGGGGGCCAAGAGACCCAGTACTTC
abundance: -; j_gene: TRBJ1-5; v_gene: TRBV19; d_gene: TRBD1; CDR3aa: CASVQGLWGQPQHF; CDR3nt: TGTGCCAGTGTACAGGGGCTATGGGGTCAGCCCCAGCATTTT
abundance: -; j_gene: TRBJ1-3; v_gene: TRBV5-6; d_gene: TRBD1; CDR3aa: CASSFPQGASGNTIYF; CDR3nt: TGTGCCAGCAGCTTCCCCCAGGGGGCATCTGGAAACACCATATATTTT
abundance: -; j_gene: TRBJ1-4; v_gene: TRBV13; d_gene: -; CDR3aa: CASSLGMLRGAGRKKLFF; CDR3nt: TGTGCCAGCAGCTTGGGGATGCTACGGGGGGCGGGGAGGAAAAAACTGTTTTTT
abundance: -; j_gene: TRBJ1-6; v_gene: TRBV6-2/TRBV6-3; d_gene: -; CDR3aa: CASSRDLSSYNSPLHF; CDR3nt: TGTGCCAGCAGTCGGGACTTAAGCTCCTATAATTCACCCCTCCACTTT
abundance: -; j_gene: TRBJ2-5; v_gene: TRBV5-1; d_gene: TRBD2; CDR3aa: CASMFLGGEQETQYF; CDR3nt: TGCGCCAGCATGTTCCTGGGGGGGGAACAAGAGACCCAGTACTTC
abundance: -; j_gene: TRBJ2-2; v_gene: TRBV13; d_gene: -; CDR3aa: CAASNQGLGTGELFF; CDR3nt: TGTGCCGCCAGCAACCAGGGGCTGGGCACCGGGGAGCTGTTTTTT
abundance: once; j_gene: TRBJ1-2; v_gene: TRBV27; d_gene: TRBD1; CDR3aa: CASSPGQGIGYTF; CDR3nt: TGTGCCAGCAGTCCGGGACAGGGAATCGGCTACACCTTC
abundance: -; j_gene: TRBJ1-5; v_gene: TRBV6-5; d_gene: -; CDR3aa: CASSLRPGDQPQHF; CDR3nt: TGTGCCAGCAGCCTCAGACCAGGGGATCAGCCCCAGCATTTT
abundance: -; j_gene: TRBJ1-3; v_gene: TRBV3-1/TRBV3-2; d_gene: -; CDR3aa: CASSQDPGVTGNTIYF; CDR3nt: TGTGCCAGCAGCCAAGATCCGGGGGTTACTGGAAACACCATATATTTT
abundance: -; j_gene: TRBJ1-6; v_gene: TRBV2; d_gene: -; CDR3aa: CASRLDRLSPLHF; CDR3nt: TGTGCCAGCAGACTTGACAGGTTGTCACCCCTCCACTTT
abundance: -; j_gene: TRBJ2-3; v_gene: TRBV5-1; d_gene: TRBD2; CDR3aa: CASSLAPGLAGMTDTQYF; CDR3nt: TGCGCCAGCAGCTTGGCCCCGGGACTAGCGGGAATGACAGATACGCAGTATTTT
abundance: -; j_gene: TRBJ2-1; v_gene: TRBV6-5; d_gene: TRBD1; CDR3aa: CASSPWTGGYNEQFF; CDR3nt: TGTGCCAGCAGTCCTTGGACAGGGGGCTACAATGAGCAGTTCTTC
abundance: -; j_gene: TRBJ2-2; v_gene: TRBV2; d_gene: TRBD2; CDR3aa: CASSRTSGVGELFF; CDR3nt: TGTGCCAGCAGTCGGACTAGCGGGGTCGGGGAGCTGTTTTTT
abundance: few; j_gene: TRBJ1-6; v_gene: TRBV28; d_gene: TRBD1; CDR3aa: CASSRTGPGTGAYNSPLHF; CDR3nt: TGTGCCAGCAGTCGAACCGGGCCGGGGACAGGGGCCTATAATTCACCCCTCCACTTT
abundance: -; j_gene: TRBJ2-1; v_gene: TRBV7-3; d_gene: -; CDR3aa: CASSLNSDSGNEQFF; CDR3nt: TGTGCCAGCAGCTTAAATAGTGACTCGGGGAATGAGCAGTTCTTC
abundance: -; j_gene: TRBJ2-5; v_gene: TRBV11-1; d_gene: TRBD1; CDR3aa: CASSNTAGGVGETQYF; CDR3nt: TGTGCCAGCAGCAATACCGCAGGGGGAGTTGGGGAGACCCAGTACTTC
abundance: -; j_gene: TRBJ1-1; v_gene: TRBV27; d_gene: -; CDR3aa: CASSLSGGFEAFF; CDR3nt: TGTGCCAGCAGTTTATCTGGGGGCTTTGAAGCTTTCTTT
abundance: -; j_gene: TRBJ2-6; v_gene: TRBV5-1; d_gene: TRBD2; CDR3aa: CASSNLAGGSGANVLTF; CDR3nt: TGCGCCAGCAGCAACCTAGCGGGAGGGTCTGGGGCCAACGTCCTGACTTTC
abundance: -; j_gene: TRBJ1-2; v_gene: TRBV9; d_gene: -; CDR3aa: CASSVEGEWGGYTF; CDR3nt: TGTGCCAGCAGCGTAGAGGGGGAATGGGGTGGCTACACCTTC
abundance: once; j_gene: TRBJ1-5; v_gene: TRBV7-9; d_gene: -; CDR3aa: CASSPVGQNQPQHF; CDR3nt: TGTGCCAGCAGCCCCGTTGGGCAAAATCAGCCCCAGCATTTT
abundance: -; j_gene: TRBJ2-3; v_gene: TRBV27; d_gene: -; CDR3aa: CASSPVVRAGDTQYF; CDR3nt: TGTGCCAGCAGCCCGGTGGTGCGGGCGGGAGATACGCAGTATTTT
abundance: -; j_gene: TRBJ1-5; v_gene: TRBV27; d_gene: -; CDR3aa: CASSRRSGVDSNQPQHF; CDR3nt: TGTGCCAGCAGTCGCCGTAGCGGGGTGGATAGCAATCAGCCCCAGCATTTT
abundance: -; j_gene: TRBJ1-2; v_gene: TRBV12-3/TRBV12-4; d_gene: TRBD1; CDR3aa: CASSGDRVYGYTF; CDR3nt: TGTGCCAGCAGTGGAGACAGGGTCTATGGCTACACCTTC
abundance: -; j_gene: TRBJ2-3; v_gene: TRBV28; d_gene: -; CDR3aa: CASSFGGGVVDTQYF; CDR3nt: TGTGCCAGCAGTTTTGGCGGAGGGGTGGTAGATACGCAGTATTTT
abundance: few; j_gene: TRBJ2-3; v_gene: TRBV5-1; d_gene: -; CDR3aa: CASSLALSDTQYF; CDR3nt: TGCGCCAGCAGCTTGGCCCTATCGGATACGCAGTATTTT
abundance: few; j_gene: TRBJ1-2; v_gene: TRBV6-5; d_gene: -; CDR3aa: CASSLLGAGYGYTF; CDR3nt: TGTGCCAGCAGTCTTCTGGGGGCTGGGTATGGCTACACCTTC
abundance: -; j_gene: TRBJ1-2; v_gene: TRBV19; d_gene: -; CDR3aa: CASSPYSPDWGGYTF; CDR3nt: TGTGCCAGTAGTCCTTATAGTCCCGACTGGGGCGGCTACACCTTC
abundance: few; j_gene: TRBJ1-5; v_gene: TRBV19; d_gene: TRBD1; CDR3aa: CASRTDRGVSQPQHF; CDR3nt: TGTGCCAGTAGAACGGACAGGGGAGTCTCTCAGCCCCAGCATTTT
abundance: -; j_gene: TRBJ1-6; v_gene: TRBV19; d_gene: TRBD1; CDR3aa: CASSIGQGLSPLHF; CDR3nt: TGTGCCAGTAGTATTGGACAGGGGCTTTCACCCCTCCACTTT
abundance: -; j_gene: TRBJ1-3; v_gene: TRBV6-5; d_gene: -; CDR3aa: CASRREGGRGNTIYF; CDR3nt: TGTGCCAGCAGGAGGGAAGGGGGACGTGGAAACACCATATATTTT
abundance: -; j_gene: TRBJ1-2; v_gene: TRBV6-5; d_gene: -; CDR3aa: CASSYGGRGPYGYTF; CDR3nt: TGTGCCAGCAGTTACGGAGGCCGGGGTCCCTATGGCTACACCTTC
abundance: -; j_gene: TRBJ2-1; v_gene: TRBV12-3/TRBV12-4; d_gene: TRBD1; CDR3aa: CASRPGQGNEQFF; CDR3nt: TGTGCCAGCAGACCGGGACAGGGAAATGAGCAGTTCTTC
abundance: -; j_gene: TRBJ2-1; v_gene: TRBV5-4; d_gene: -; CDR3aa: CASSLGLGSSYNEQFF; CDR3nt: TGTGCCAGCAGCTTGGGTCTAGGTAGCTCCTACAATGAGCAGTTCTTC
abundance: -; j_gene: TRBJ1-1; v_gene: TRBV28; d_gene: -; CDR3aa: CASSFGWEAFF; CDR3nt: TGTGCCAGCAGTTTCGGGTGGGAGGCTTTCTTT
abundance: -; j_gene: TRBJ1-2; v_gene: TRBV6-1; d_gene: -; CDR3aa: CASSEARAGGPYGYTF; CDR3nt: TGTGCCAGCAGTGAAGCGCGGGCAGGAGGTCCCTATGGCTACACCTTC
abundance: -; j_gene: TRBJ1-5; v_gene: TRBV20-1; d_gene: -; CDR3aa: CSASPGGYQGQPQHF; CDR3nt: TGCAGTGCTAGTCCGGGGGGGTATCAAGGTCAGCCCCAGCATTTT
abundance: -; j_gene: TRBJ2-5; v_gene: TRBV7-9; d_gene: TRBD1; CDR3aa: CASSSTTPQGAWETQYF; CDR3nt: TGTGCCAGCAGCTCAACCACGCCACAGGGGGCTTGGGAGACCCAGTACTTC
abundance: few; j_gene: TRBJ1-1; v_gene: TRBV4-2; d_gene: -; CDR3aa: CASSQGPVGGNTEAFF; CDR3nt: TGTGCCAGCAGCCAAGGCCCGGTGGGGGGGAACACTGAAGCTTTCTTT
abundance: -; j_gene: TRBJ1-3; v_gene: TRBV4-1; d_gene: -; CDR3aa: CASRGGTLNTIYF; CDR3nt: TGCGCCAGCAGGGGAGGGACCCTAAACACCATATATTTT
abundance: -; j_gene: TRBJ1-3; v_gene: TRBV7-2; d_gene: -; CDR3aa: CASSPYNGNTIYF; CDR3nt: TGTGCCAGCAGCCCGTACAATGGAAACACCATATATTTT
abundance: -; j_gene: TRBJ1-5; v_gene: TRBV5-8; d_gene: -; CDR3aa: CASSLAPGQPQHF; CDR3nt: TGTGCCAGCAGCTTGGCCCCGGGTCAGCCCCAGCATTTT
abundance: -; j_gene: TRBJ2-5; v_gene: TRBV18; d_gene: -; CDR3aa: CASSPGGAQETQYF; CDR3nt: TGTGCCAGCTCACCAGGGGGGGCACAAGAGACCCAGTACTTC
abundance: -; j_gene: TRBJ1-2; v_gene: TRBV6-5; d_gene: -; CDR3aa: CASSWDTYGYTF; CDR3nt: TGTGCCAGCAGCTGGGACACCTATGGCTACACCTTC
abundance: -; j_gene: TRBJ2-1; v_gene: TRBV15; d_gene: TRBD2; CDR3aa: CATSRGTSGGGYEQFF; CDR3nt: TGTGCCACCAGCCGTGGGACTAGCGGGGGGGGGTATGAGCAGTTCTTC